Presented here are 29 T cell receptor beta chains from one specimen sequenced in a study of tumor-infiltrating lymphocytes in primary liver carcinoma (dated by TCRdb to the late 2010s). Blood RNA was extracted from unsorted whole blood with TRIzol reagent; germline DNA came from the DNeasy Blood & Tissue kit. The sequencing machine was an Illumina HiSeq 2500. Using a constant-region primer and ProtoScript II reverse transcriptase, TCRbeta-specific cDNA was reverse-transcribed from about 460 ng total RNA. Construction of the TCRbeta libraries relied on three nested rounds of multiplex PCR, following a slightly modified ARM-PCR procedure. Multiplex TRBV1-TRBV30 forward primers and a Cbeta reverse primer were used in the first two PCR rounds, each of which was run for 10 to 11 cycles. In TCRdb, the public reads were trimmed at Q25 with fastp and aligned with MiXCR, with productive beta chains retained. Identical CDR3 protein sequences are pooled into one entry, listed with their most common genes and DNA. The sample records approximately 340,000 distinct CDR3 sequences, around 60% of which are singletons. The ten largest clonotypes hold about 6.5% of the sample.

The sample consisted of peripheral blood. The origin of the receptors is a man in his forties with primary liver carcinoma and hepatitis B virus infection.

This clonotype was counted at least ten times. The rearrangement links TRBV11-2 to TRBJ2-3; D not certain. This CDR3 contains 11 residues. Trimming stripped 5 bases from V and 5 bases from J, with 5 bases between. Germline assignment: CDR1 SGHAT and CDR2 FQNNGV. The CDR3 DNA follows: TGTGCCAGCAGCCGAGGAGATACGCAGTATTTT. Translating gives CASSRGDTQYF.

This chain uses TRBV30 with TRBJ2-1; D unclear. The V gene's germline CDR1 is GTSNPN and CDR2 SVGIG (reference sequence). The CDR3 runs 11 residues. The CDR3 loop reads CTSTLGNEQFF. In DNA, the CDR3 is TGTACCTCAACCCTGGGGAATGAGCAGTTCTTC.

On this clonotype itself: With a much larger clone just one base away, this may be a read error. Here the CDR3 DNA reads TGCAGCGTCGGACAGGGGTTCACCGTGGAGCTGTTTTTT. Its protein is CSVGQGFTVELFF. This sequence joins TRBV29-1 and TRBJ2-2, with 9 bases fitting TRBD1. The germline CDR1 and CDR2 sequences are SQVTM and ANQGSEA. The length of the CDR3 is 13 residues.

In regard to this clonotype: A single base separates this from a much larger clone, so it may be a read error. The CDR3 reads CASSAGPRSTYTQYF. The CDR3, as DNA: TGTGCCAGCAGTGCGGGACCTCGATCCACATATACGCAGTATTTT. The chain recombines TRBV6-1 with TRBJ2-3; possibly TRBD1 or TRBD2 for D (5 bases each). CDR3 length equals 15 residues. Germline V gene lookup returns CDR1 MNHNS and CDR2 SASEGT.

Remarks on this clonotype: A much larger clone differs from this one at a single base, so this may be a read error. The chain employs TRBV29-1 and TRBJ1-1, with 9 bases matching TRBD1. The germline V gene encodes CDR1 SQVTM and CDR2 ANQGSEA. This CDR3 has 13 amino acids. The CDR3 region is CSVRQGGGTEDFF. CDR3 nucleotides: TGCAGCGTGAGACAGGGGGGAGGGACTGAAGATTTCTTT.

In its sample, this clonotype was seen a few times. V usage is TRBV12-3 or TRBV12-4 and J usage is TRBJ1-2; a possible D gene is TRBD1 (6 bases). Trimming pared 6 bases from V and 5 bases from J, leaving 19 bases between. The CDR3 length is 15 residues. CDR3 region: CASSLLGALGYGYTF. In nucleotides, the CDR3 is TGTGCCAGCAGCCTCCTGGGGGCCCTCGGATATGGCTACACCTTC.

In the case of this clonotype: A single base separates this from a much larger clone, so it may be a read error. The CDR3 region has the DNA TGTGCCAGCACGGCTAGGTGGGGAGATACGCAGTTTTTT. Its protein is CASTARWGDTQFF. V and J are TRBV6-6 and TRBJ2-3, with D maybe TRBD2 (5 bases). The CDR3 runs 13 residues. The germline V gene has CDR1 MNHNY and CDR2 SVGAGI (reference sequence).

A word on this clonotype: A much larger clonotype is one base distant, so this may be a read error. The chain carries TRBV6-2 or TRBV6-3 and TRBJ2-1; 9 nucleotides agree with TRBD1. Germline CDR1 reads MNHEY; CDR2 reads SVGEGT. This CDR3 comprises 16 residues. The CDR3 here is CASSYQGDRVWNEQLF. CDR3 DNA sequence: TGTGCCAGCAGTTATCAGGGGGACAGGGTGTGGAATGAGCAGTTATTC.

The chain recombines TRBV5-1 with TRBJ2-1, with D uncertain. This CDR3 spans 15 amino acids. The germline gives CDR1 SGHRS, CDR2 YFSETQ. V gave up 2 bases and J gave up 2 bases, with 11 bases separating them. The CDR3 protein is CASSLNPVAYNEQFF. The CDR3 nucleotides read TGCGCCAGCAGCTTAAACCCGGTAGCCTACAATGAGCAGTTCTTC.

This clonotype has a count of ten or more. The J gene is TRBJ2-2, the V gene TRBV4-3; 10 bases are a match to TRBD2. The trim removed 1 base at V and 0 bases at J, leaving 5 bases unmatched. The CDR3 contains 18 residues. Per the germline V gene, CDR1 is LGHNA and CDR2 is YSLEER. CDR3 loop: CASSQAIAGGANTGELFF. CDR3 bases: TGCGCCAGCAGCCAAGCTATAGCGGGAGGAGCGAACACCGGGGAGCTGTTTTTT.

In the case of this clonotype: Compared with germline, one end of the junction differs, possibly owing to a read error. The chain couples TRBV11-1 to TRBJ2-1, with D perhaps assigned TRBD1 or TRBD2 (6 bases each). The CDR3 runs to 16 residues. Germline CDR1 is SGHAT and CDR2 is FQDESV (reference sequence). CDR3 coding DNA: TGTGCCAGCGGCTTCGGGGGCTCTAGCTCCTTCAATGAGCAGTTCTTC. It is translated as CASGFGGSSSFNEQFF.

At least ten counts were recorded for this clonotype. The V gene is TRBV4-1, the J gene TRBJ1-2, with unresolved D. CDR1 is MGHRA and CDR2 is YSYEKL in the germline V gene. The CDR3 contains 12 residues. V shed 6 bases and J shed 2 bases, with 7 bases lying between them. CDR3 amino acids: CASSEGNYGYTF. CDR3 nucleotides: TGCGCCAGCAGTGAAGGGAACTATGGCTACACCTTC.

The CDR3 spells CASSLEVSGSETQYF. Written as DNA, the CDR3 is TGTGCCAGCAGCCTCGAAGTTAGCGGGAGTGAGACCCAGTACTTC. V is TRBV5-4 and J is TRBJ2-5; 9 nucleotides match TRBD2. The CDR3 has 15 amino acids. Trimming removed 4 bases from V and 5 bases from J; junction bases left unmatched: 9. Germline assignment: CDR1 SGHNT and CDR2 YYREEE (reference sequence).

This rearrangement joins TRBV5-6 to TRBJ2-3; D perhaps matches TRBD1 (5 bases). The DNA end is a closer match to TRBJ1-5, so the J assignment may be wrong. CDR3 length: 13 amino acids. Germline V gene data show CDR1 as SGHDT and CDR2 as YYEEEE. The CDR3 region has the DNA TGTGCCAGCAGCGTCCAGGGTTCAGATACGCAGCATTTT. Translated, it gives CASSVQGSDTQHF.

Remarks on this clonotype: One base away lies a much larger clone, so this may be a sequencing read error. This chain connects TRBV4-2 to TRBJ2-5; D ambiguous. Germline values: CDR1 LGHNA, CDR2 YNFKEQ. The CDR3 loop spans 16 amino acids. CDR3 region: CASSQARDSIQGTQYF. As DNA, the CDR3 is TGTGCCAGCAGCCAGGCCCGAGACTCAATCCAAGGGACCCAGTACTTC.

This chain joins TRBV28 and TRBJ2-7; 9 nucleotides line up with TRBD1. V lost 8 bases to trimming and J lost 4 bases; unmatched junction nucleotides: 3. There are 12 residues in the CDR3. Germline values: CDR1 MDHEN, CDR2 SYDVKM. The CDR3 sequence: CASGTGFYEQYF. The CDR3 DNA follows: TGTGCCAGCGGGACAGGGTTTTACGAGCAGTACTTC.

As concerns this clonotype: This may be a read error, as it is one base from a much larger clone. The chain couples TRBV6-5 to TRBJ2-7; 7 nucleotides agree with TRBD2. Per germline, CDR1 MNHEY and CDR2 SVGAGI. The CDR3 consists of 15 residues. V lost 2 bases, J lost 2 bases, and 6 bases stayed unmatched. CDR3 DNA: TGTGCCAGCAGTTACAGCAGCGGGAACCCCTACGAGCAGTACTTC. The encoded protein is CASSYSSGNPYEQYF.

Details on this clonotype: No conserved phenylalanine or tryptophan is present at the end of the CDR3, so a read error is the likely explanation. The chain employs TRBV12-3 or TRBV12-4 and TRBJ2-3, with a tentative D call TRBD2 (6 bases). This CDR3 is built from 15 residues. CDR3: CASSRDSLYTDTQYL. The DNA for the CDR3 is TGTGCGAGCAGTCGGGACTCCCTCTACACAGATACGCAGTATTTA.

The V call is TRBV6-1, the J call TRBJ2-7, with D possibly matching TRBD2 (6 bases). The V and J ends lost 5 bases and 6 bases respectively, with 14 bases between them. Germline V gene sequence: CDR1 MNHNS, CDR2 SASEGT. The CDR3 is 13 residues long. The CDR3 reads CASSCPRAGEQYF. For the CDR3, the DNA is TGTGCCAGCAGTTGCCCAAGAGCGGGCGAGCAGTACTTC.

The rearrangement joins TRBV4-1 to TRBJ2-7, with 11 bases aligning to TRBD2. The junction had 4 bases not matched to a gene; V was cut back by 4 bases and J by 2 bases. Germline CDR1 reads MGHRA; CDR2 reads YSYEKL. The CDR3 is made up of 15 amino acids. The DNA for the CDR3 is TGCGCCAGCAGCCCCATTAGCGGGAGGGCCTACGAGCAGTACTTC. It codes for CASSPISGRAYEQYF.

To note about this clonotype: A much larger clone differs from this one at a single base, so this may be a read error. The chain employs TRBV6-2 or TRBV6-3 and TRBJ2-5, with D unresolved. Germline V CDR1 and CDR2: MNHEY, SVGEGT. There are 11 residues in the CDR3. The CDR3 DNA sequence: TGTGCCAGCAGCAACCCCGTGACCCTGTACTTC. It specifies CASSNPVTLYF.

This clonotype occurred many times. The CDR3 loop reads CASTRQGNTEAFF. CDR3 DNA sequence: TGTGCCAGCACTAGACAGGGGAACACTGAAGCTTTCTTT. The J gene is TRBJ1-1, the V gene TRBV6-6; 7 bases map to TRBD1. V lost 7 bases, J lost 1 base, and 3 bases stayed unmatched. Germline V gene sequence: CDR1 MNHNY, CDR2 SVGAGI (reference sequence). This CDR3 has 13 residues.

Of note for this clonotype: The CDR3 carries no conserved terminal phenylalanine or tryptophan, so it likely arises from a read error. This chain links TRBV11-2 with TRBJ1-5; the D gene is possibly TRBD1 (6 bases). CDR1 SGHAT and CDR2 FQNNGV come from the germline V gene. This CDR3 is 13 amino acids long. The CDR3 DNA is TGTGCCATCAGCTCTAACAGGGATCAGCCCCAGCATTCT. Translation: CAISSNRDQPQHS.

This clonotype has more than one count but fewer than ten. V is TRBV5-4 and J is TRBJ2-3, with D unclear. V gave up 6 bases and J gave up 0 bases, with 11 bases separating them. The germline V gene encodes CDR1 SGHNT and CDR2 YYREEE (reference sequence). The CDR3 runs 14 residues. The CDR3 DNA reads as TGTGCCAGCACCCCGGACCGGAGCACAGATACGCAGTATTTT. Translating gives CASTPDRSTDTQYF.

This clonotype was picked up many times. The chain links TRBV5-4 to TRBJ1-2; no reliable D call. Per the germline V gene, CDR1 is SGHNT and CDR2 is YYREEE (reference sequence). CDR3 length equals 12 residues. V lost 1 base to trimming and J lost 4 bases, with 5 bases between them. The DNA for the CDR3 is TGTGCCAGCAGCTTGATCGGCTATGGCTACACCTTC. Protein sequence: CASSLIGYGYTF.

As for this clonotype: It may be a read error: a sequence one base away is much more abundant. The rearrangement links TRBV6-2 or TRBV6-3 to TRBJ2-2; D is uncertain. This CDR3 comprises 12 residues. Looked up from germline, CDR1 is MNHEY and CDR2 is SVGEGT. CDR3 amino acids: CPSSLLERELFF. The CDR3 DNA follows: TGTCCCAGCAGCCTCCTTGAGCGGGAGCTGTTTTTT.

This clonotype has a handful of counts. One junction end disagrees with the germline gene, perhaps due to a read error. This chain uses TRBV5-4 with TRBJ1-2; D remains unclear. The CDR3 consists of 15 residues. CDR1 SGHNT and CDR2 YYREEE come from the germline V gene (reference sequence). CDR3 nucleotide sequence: TGTGCCAGCGGCTTGATTCGCAGCGGGGTGTATGGCTACACCTTC. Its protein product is CASGLIRSGVYGYTF.

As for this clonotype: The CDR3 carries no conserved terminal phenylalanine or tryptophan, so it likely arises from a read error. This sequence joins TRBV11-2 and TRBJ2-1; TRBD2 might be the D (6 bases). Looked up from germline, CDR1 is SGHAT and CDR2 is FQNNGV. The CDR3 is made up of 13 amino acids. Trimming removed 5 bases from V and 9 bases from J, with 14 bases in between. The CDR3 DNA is TGTGCCAGCAGCCGCGCTAGCGTCAGTGAGCAGTTCATC. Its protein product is CASSRASVSEQFI.

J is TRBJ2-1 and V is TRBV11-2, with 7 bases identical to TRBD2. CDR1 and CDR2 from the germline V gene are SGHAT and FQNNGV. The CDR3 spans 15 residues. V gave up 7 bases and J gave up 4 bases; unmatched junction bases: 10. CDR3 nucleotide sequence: TGTGCCAGCACCTTGGGGAGGGCCTCTTACAATGAGCAGTTCTTC. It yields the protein CASTLGRASYNEQFF.